These T cell receptor beta chains were read from a single sample in a study of blood T cell repertoires in COVID-19. Profiled with immunoSEQ multiplex PCR; TCRdb holds only in-frame clones, not every one. The repertoire holds around 57,000 clones, over 80% seen once, with 3.5% in the top ten. Sequenced input: peripheral blood. Receptor source: a human donor in a cohort sampled during active COVID-19. Both conserved end residues are part of each CDR3. The D gene is left open where the match is weak. Rows may omit the clone size; those that give it use once, few, many or a size class.

v_gene: TRBV7-3
abundance: NA
d_gene: TRBD2
j_gene: TRBJ2-1
CDR3aa: CASSLTSGLEGEQFF
CDR3nt: TGTGCCAGCAGCCTAACTAGCGGCCTGGAGGGTGAGCAGTTCTTC

v_gene: TRBV7-9
abundance: once
d_gene: TRBD2
j_gene: TRBJ2-3
CDR3aa: CASSFPSGGASDTQYF
CDR3nt: TGTGCCAGCAGCTTCCCTAGCGGGGGGGCCTCAGATACGCAGTATTTT

v_gene: TRBV9
abundance: NA
d_gene: TRBD1
j_gene: TRBJ2-1
CDR3aa: CASSVSLMKWDRESYNEQFF
CDR3nt: TGTGCCAGCAGCGTATCCCTCATGAAATGGGACAGGGAGTCCTACAATGAGCAGTTCTTC

v_gene: TRBV6-6
abundance: NA
d_gene: NA
j_gene: TRBJ2-6
CDR3aa: CAVLRGGFGANVLTF
CDR3nt: TGTGCCGTACTCCGAGGGGGATTTGGGGCCAACGTCCTGACTTTC

v_gene: TRBV25-1
abundance: once
d_gene: NA
j_gene: TRBJ1-2
CDR3aa: CASSEQVNYGYTF
CDR3nt: TGTGCCAGCAGTGAACAGGTTAACTATGGCTACACCTTC

v_gene: TRBV2
abundance: NA
d_gene: TRBD2
j_gene: TRBJ2-5
CDR3aa: CASSEDSGIGETQYF
CDR3nt: TGTGCCAGCAGTGAAGATAGCGGGATAGGTGAGACCCAGTACTTC

v_gene: TRBV18
abundance: NA
d_gene: NA
j_gene: TRBJ1-3
CDR3aa: CASLTGIGNTIYF
CDR3nt: TGTGCCAGCCTGACGGGGATTGGAAACACCATATATTTT

v_gene: TRBV19
abundance: once
d_gene: TRBD1
j_gene: TRBJ1-1
CDR3aa: CASSLTDRGGTEAFF
CDR3nt: TGTGCCAGTAGTTTGACGGACAGGGGGGGTACTGAAGCTTTCTTT

v_gene: TRBV6-5
abundance: NA
d_gene: TRBD1
j_gene: TRBJ2-7
CDR3aa: CASRRDSSYEQYF
CDR3nt: TGTGCCAGCAGAAGGGACAGCTCCTACGAGCAGTACTTC

v_gene: TRBV2
abundance: NA
d_gene: NA
j_gene: TRBJ1-5
CDR3aa: CASSKGGPGGYQPQHF
CDR3nt: TGTGCCAGCAGTAAGGGAGGTCCGGGGGGTTATCAGCCCCAGCATTTT

v_gene: TRBV5-5
abundance: NA
d_gene: TRBD2
j_gene: TRBJ2-2
CDR3aa: CASSNRGGFGNTGELFF
CDR3nt: TGTGCCAGCAGCAATCGGGGGGGCTTTGGGAACACCGGGGAGCTGTTTTTT

v_gene: TRBV20-1
abundance: few
d_gene: NA
j_gene: TRBJ2-1
CDR3aa: CSATSYNEQFF
CDR3nt: TGCAGTGCCACTAGTTACAATGAGCAGTTCTTC

v_gene: TRBV11-2
abundance: NA
d_gene: NA
j_gene: TRBJ2-5
CDR3aa: CASSLAGRGQETQYF
CDR3nt: TGTGCCAGCAGCTTAGCAGGAAGGGGCCAAGAGACCCAGTACTTC

v_gene: TRBV5-8
abundance: NA
d_gene: NA
j_gene: TRBJ1-5
CDR3aa: CASSLVGRGSQPQHF
CDR3nt: TGTGCCAGCAGCTTGGTTGGAAGAGGGAGTCAGCCCCAGCATTTT

v_gene: TRBV3-1/TRBV3-2
abundance: NA
d_gene: NA
j_gene: TRBJ2-5
CDR3aa: CASSPRRGRETQYF
CDR3nt: TGTGCCAGCAGCCCCCGGAGAGGGAGGGAGACCCAGTACTTC

v_gene: TRBV6-6
abundance: once
d_gene: NA
j_gene: TRBJ1-3
CDR3aa: CASSYSMRAGNTIYF
CDR3nt: TGTGCCAGCAGTTACTCGATGCGGGCTGGAAACACCATATATTTT

v_gene: TRBV27
abundance: few
d_gene: NA
j_gene: TRBJ1-5
CDR3aa: CASSFTGFNQPQHF
CDR3nt: TGTGCCAGCAGTTTCACAGGTTTCAATCAGCCCCAGCATTTT

v_gene: TRBV7-8
abundance: NA
d_gene: NA
j_gene: TRBJ2-7
CDR3aa: CASSLDPVSYEQYF
CDR3nt: TGTGCCAGCAGCTTAGATCCAGTATCCTACGAGCAGTACTTC

v_gene: TRBV12-3/TRBV12-4
abundance: once
d_gene: NA
j_gene: TRBJ2-3
CDR3aa: CASTRAPTDTQYF
CDR3nt: TGTGCCAGCACCCGAGCACCCACAGATACGCAGTATTTT

v_gene: TRBV5-6
abundance: NA
d_gene: NA
j_gene: TRBJ1-3
CDR3aa: CASSPEVGGGGNTIYF
CDR3nt: TGTGCCAGCAGCCCGGAGGTGGGCGGAGGTGGAAACACCATATATTTT

v_gene: TRBV7-6
abundance: NA
d_gene: TRBD1
j_gene: TRBJ1-1
CDR3aa: CASRLTGSTEAFF
CDR3nt: TGTGCCAGCAGATTGACAGGGTCCACTGAAGCTTTCTTT

v_gene: TRBV30
abundance: NA
d_gene: NA
j_gene: TRBJ1-4
CDR3aa: CAWSLGVGEKLFF
CDR3nt: TGTGCCTGGAGTTTAGGGGTAGGAGAAAAACTGTTTTTT

v_gene: TRBV19
abundance: NA
d_gene: NA
j_gene: TRBJ1-6
CDR3aa: CASSIDSNSPLHF
CDR3nt: TGTGCCAGTAGTATAGATAGCAATTCACCCCTCCACTTT

v_gene: TRBV21-1
abundance: NA
d_gene: NA
j_gene: TRBJ2-4
CDR3aa: CASSKVYERGLAKNIQYF
CDR3nt: TGTGCCAGCAGCAAAGTGTATGAGAGAGGTCTAGCCAAAAACATTCAGTACTTC

v_gene: TRBV6-5
abundance: NA
d_gene: TRBD1
j_gene: TRBJ1-2
CDR3aa: CASKKDRDYGYTF
CDR3nt: TGTGCCAGCAAAAAGGACAGGGATTATGGCTACACCTTC

v_gene: TRBV7-3
abundance: NA
d_gene: NA
j_gene: TRBJ1-1
CDR3aa: CASSSLGGRNTEAFF
CDR3nt: TGTGCCAGCAGCTCACTTGGGGGCCGGAACACTGAAGCTTTCTTT

v_gene: TRBV19
abundance: NA
d_gene: TRBD1
j_gene: TRBJ1-2
CDR3aa: CASSPSGTGVGGYTF
CDR3nt: TGTGCCAGTAGTCCGTCCGGGACAGGGGTCGGTGGCTACACCTTC

v_gene: TRBV5-1
abundance: NA
d_gene: NA
j_gene: TRBJ2-1
CDR3aa: CASSLSGSNNEQFF
CDR3nt: TGCGCCAGCAGCTTATCGGGATCAAACAATGAGCAGTTCTTC

v_gene: TRBV5-1
abundance: NA
d_gene: NA
j_gene: TRBJ1-1
CDR3aa: CASSTWTDMNTEAFF
CDR3nt: TGCGCCAGCAGCACTTGGACAGACATGAACACTGAAGCTTTCTTT

v_gene: TRBV10-2
abundance: NA
d_gene: TRBD1
j_gene: TRBJ2-7
CDR3aa: CASSTGTGVYEQYF
CDR3nt: TGCGCCAGCAGTACCGGGACAGGGGTCTACGAGCAGTACTTC

v_gene: TRBV16
abundance: NA
d_gene: TRBD1
j_gene: TRBJ2-7
CDR3aa: CASSPPGQGSYEQYF
CDR3nt: TGTGCCAGCAGCCCTCCGGGACAGGGTTCCTACGAGCAGTACTTC

v_gene: TRBV2
abundance: once
d_gene: NA
j_gene: TRBJ1-2
CDR3aa: CASSDQNYGYTF
CDR3nt: TGTGCCAGCAGTGACCAGAACTATGGCTACACCTTC

v_gene: TRBV19
abundance: NA
d_gene: NA
j_gene: TRBJ2-1
CDR3aa: CASSKETREQFF
CDR3nt: TGTGCCAGTAGTAAAGAGACCAGGGAGCAGTTCTTC

v_gene: TRBV2
abundance: NA
d_gene: NA
j_gene: TRBJ1-2
CDR3aa: CASSEGRNYGYTF
CDR3nt: TGTGCCAGCAGCGAGGGGAGGAACTATGGCTACACCTTC

v_gene: TRBV7-9
abundance: NA
d_gene: TRBD1
j_gene: TRBJ2-1
CDR3aa: CASSPEGTGIYNEQFF
CDR3nt: TGTGCCAGCAGCCCTGAGGGGACAGGGATTTACAATGAGCAGTTCTTC

v_gene: TRBV11-3
abundance: once
d_gene: NA
j_gene: TRBJ2-1
CDR3aa: CASSLFDRGEQFF
CDR3nt: TGTGCCAGCAGCTTATTCGACCGGGGTGAGCAGTTCTTC

v_gene: TRBV6-5
abundance: NA
d_gene: NA
j_gene: TRBJ1-1
CDR3aa: CASSYSPRVHTEAFF
CDR3nt: TGTGCCAGCAGTTACTCGCCTCGGGTACACACTGAAGCTTTCTTT

v_gene: TRBV7-2
abundance: NA
d_gene: TRBD2
j_gene: TRBJ2-7
CDR3aa: CASSSPGRTRSVREQYF
CDR3nt: TGTGCCAGCAGCTCGCCAGGGAGGACTAGGTCGGTGCGGGAGCAGTACTTC

v_gene: TRBV24-1
abundance: NA
d_gene: NA
j_gene: TRBJ2-7
CDR3aa: CATTGGSYEQYF
CDR3nt: TGTGCCACCACTGGCGGCTCCTACGAGCAGTACTTC

v_gene: TRBV5-1
abundance: NA
d_gene: TRBD2
j_gene: TRBJ2-1
CDR3aa: CASSPLAGGPYNEQFF
CDR3nt: TGCGCCAGCAGCCCCCTTGCGGGGGGACCCTACAATGAGCAGTTCTTC

v_gene: TRBV12-5
abundance: NA
d_gene: TRBD1
j_gene: TRBJ2-3
CDR3aa: CASGPGQVRTDTQYF
CDR3nt: TGTGCTAGTGGGCCGGGACAGGTACGCACAGATACGCAGTATTTT

v_gene: TRBV5-1
abundance: NA
d_gene: NA
j_gene: TRBJ1-1
CDR3aa: CASSPRENTEAFF
CDR3nt: TGCGCCAGCAGCCCCAGGGAGAACACTGAAGCTTTCTTT